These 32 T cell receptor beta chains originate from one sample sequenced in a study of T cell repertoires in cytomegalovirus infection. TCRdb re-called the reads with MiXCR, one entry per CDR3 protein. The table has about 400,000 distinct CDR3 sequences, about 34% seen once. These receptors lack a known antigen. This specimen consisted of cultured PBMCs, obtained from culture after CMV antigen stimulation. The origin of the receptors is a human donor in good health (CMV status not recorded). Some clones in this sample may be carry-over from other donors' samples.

The CDR3 bases are TGTGCCAGCAGCCCCCGGCAGGTACAAGGCTCCTACGAGCAGTACTTC. This codes for CASSPRQVQGSYEQYF. The chain carries TRBV11-2 and TRBJ2-7, with D hard to call. With 5 bases removed from V and 0 bases from J, the gap between germline ends came to 17 bases. This CDR3 contains 16 residues. Germline V gene sequence: CDR1 SGHAT, CDR2 FQNNGV.

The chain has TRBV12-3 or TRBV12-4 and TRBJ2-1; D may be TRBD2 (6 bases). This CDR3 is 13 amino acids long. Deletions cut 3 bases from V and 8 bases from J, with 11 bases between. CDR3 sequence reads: CASSFSSVYEQFF. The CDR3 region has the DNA TGTGCCAGCAGTTTCTCTAGCGTCTATGAGCAGTTCTTC.

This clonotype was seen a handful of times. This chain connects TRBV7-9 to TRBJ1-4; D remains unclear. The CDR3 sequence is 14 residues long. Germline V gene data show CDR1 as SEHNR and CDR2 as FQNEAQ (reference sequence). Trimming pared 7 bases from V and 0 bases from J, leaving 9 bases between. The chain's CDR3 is CASTLYATNEKLFF. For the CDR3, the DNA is TGTGCCAGCACCCTATACGCAACTAATGAAAAACTGTTTTTT.

This chain's CDR3 is CASSPLAGVNTGELFF. CDR3 nucleotides: TGTGCCAGCAGCCCGCTGGCGGGAGTCAATACCGGGGAGCTGTTTTTT. V and J are TRBV7-2 and TRBJ2-2; 7 bases align to TRBD2. V trimming: 5 bases; J trimming: 5 bases; junction bases outside the gene matches: 11. CDR3 length equals 16 residues. Germline V gene lookup returns CDR1 SGHTA and CDR2 FQGNSA.

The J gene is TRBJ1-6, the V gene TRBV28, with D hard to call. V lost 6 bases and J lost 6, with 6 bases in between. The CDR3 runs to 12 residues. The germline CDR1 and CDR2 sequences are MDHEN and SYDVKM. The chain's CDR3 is CASRDVNSPLHF. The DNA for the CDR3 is TGTGCCAGCAGGGACGTTAATTCACCCCTCCACTTT.

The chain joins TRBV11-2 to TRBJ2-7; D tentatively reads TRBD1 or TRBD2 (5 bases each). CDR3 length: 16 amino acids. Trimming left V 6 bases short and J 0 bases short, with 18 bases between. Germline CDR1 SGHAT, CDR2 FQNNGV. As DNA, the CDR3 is TGTGCCAGCAGTCTAGCCGGGACCCGGACCTCCTACGAGCAGTACTTC. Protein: CASSLAGTRTSYEQYF.

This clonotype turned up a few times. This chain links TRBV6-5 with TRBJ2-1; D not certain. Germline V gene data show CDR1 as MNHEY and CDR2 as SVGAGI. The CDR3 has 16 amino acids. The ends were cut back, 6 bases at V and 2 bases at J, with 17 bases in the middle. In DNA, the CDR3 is TGTGCCAGCAGAAGAAGCCCAAGGAGCCCCTACAATGAGCAGTTCTTC. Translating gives CASRRSPRSPYNEQFF.

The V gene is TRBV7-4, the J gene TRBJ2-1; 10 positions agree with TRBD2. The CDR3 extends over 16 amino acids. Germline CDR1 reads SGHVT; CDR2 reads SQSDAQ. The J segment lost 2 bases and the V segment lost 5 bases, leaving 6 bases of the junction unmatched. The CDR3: CASSHLGLAAYNEQFF. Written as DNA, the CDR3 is TGTGCCAGCAGCCACCTCGGACTAGCGGCCTACAATGAGCAGTTCTTC.

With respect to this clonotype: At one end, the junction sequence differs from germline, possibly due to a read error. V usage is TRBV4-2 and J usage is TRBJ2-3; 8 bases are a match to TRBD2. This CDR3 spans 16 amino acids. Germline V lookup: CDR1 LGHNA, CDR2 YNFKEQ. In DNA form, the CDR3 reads TGTGCCAGCAGTCAAGGGATTTCTAGCGGGACAGATACGCAGTATTTT. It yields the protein CASSQGISSGTDTQYF.

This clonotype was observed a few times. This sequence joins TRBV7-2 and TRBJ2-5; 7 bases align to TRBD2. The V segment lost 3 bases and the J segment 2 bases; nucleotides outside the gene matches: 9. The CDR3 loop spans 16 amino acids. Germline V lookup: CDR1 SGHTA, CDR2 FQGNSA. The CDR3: CASSFRGSGLQETQYF. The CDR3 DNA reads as TGTGCCAGCAGCTTCCGGGGTAGCGGGTTACAAGAGACCCAGTACTTC.

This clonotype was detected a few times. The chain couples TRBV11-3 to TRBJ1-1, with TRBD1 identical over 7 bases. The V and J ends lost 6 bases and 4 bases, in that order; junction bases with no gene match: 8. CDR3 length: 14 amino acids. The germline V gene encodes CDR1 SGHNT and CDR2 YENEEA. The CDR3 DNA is TGTGCCAGCAGTCCAAGGGGGCAGAGCACTGAAGCTTTCTTT. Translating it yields CASSPRGQSTEAFF. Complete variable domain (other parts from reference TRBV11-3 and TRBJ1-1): EAGVVQSPRYKIIEKKQPVAFWCNPISGHNTLYWYLQNLGQGPELLIRYENEEAVDDSQLPKDRFSAERLKGVDSTLKIQPAELGDSAVYLCASSPRGQSTEAFFGQGTRLTVV.

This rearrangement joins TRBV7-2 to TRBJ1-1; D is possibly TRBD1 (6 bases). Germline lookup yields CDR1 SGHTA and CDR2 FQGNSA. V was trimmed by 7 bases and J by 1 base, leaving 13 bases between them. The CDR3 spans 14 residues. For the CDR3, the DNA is TGTGCCAGCACACGGAGACAGGAGAACACTGAAGCTTTCTTT. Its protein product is CASTRRQENTEAFF. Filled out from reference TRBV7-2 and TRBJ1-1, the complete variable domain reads GAGVSQSPSNKVTEKGKDVELRCDPISGHTALYWYRQSLGQGLEFLIYFQGNSAPDKSGLPSDRFSAERTGGSVSTLTIQRTQQEDSAVYLCASTRRQENTEAFFGQGTRLTVV.

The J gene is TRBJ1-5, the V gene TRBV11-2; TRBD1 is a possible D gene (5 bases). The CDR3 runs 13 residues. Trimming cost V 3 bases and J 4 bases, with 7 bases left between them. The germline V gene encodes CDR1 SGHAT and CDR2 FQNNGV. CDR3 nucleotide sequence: TGTGCCAGCAGCTTTGGGACGAATCAGCCCCAGCATTTT. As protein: CASSFGTNQPQHF.

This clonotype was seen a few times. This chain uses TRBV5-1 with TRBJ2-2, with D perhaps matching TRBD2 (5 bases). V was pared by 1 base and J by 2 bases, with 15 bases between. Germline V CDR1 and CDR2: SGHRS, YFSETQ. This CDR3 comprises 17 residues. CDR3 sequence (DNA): TGCGCCAGCAGCTTGAAGACTACCCCGGCCAACACCGGGGAGCTGTTTTTT. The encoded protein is CASSLKTTPANTGELFF.

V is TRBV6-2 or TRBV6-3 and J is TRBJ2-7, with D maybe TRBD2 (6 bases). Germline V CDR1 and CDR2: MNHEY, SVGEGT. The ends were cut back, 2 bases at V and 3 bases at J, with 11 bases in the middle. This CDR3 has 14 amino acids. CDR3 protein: CASSYGGKGYEQYV. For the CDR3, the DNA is TGTGCCAGCAGTTACGGCGGGAAGGGCTACGAGCAGTACGTC.

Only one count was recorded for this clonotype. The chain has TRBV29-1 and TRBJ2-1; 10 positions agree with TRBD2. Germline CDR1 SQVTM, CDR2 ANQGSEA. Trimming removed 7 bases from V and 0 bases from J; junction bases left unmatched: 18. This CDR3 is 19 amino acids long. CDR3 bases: TGCAGCGCTCGGGGTGGGGGACTAGCGAGTAGTAGCTCCTACAATGAGCAGTTCTTC. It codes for CSARGGGLASSSSYNEQFF.

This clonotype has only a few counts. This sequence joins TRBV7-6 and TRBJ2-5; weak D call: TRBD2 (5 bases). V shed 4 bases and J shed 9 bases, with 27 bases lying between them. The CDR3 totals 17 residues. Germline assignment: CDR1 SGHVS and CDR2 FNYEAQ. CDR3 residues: CASSWIPPGSVELSQYF. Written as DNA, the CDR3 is TGTGCCAGCAGCTGGATACCCCCGGGGAGTGTGGAGTTGTCCCAGTACTTC. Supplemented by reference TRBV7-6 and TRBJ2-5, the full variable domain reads GAGVSQSPRYKVTKRGQDVALRCDPISGHVSLYWYRQALGQGPEFLTYFNYEAQQDKSGLPNDRFSAERPEGSISTLTIQRTEQRDSAMYRCASSWIPPGSVELSQYFGPGTRLLVL.

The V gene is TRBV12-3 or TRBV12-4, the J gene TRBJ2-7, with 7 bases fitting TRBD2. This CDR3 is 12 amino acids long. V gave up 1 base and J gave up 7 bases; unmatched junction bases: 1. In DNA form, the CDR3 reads TGTGCCAGCAGTTTAGTGGGGGGGGAGCAGTACTTC. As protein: CASSLVGGEQYF.

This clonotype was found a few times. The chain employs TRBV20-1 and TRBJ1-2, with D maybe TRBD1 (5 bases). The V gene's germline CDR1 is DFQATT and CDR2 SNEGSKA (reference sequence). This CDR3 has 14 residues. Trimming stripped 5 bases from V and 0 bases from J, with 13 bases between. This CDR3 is CSADSFKANYGYTF. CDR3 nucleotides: TGCAGTGCTGACAGTTTTAAAGCTAACTATGGCTACACCTTC.

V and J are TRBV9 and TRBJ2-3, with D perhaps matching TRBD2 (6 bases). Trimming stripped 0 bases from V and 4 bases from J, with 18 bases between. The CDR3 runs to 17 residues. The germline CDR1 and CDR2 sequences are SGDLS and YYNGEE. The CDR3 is CASSVASAGRGSDTQYF. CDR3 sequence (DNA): TGTGCCAGCAGCGTAGCCTCGGCGGGACGAGGTTCAGATACGCAGTATTTT.

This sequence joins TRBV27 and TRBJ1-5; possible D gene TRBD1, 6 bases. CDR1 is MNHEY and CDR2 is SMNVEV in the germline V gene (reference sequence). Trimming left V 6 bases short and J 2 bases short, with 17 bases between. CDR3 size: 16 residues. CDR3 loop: CASRKQGTPRNQPQHF. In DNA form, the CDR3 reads TGTGCCAGCAGAAAACAGGGTACCCCCCGCAATCAGCCCCAGCATTTT.

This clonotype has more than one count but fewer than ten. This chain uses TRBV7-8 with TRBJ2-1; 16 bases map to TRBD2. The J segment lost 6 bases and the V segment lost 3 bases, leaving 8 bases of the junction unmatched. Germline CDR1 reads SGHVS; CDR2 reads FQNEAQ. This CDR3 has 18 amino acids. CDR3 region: CASSFIPGLAGGLNEQFF. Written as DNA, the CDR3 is TGTGCCAGCAGCTTTATACCGGGACTAGCGGGAGGGCTCAATGAGCAGTTCTTC.

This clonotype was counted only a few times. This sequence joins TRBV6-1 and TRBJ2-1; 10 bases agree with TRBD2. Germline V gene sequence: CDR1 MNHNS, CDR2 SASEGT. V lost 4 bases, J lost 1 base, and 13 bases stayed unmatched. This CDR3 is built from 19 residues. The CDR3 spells CASSATLGSGRGSYNEQFF. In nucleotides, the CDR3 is TGTGCCAGCAGTGCCACCCTAGGGAGCGGGAGGGGTTCCTACAATGAGCAGTTCTTC.

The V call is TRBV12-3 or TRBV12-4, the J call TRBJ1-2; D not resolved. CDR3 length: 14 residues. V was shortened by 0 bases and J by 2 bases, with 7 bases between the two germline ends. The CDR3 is CASSLAPQNYGYTF. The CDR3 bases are TGTGCCAGCAGTTTAGCCCCTCAAAACTATGGCTACACCTTC.

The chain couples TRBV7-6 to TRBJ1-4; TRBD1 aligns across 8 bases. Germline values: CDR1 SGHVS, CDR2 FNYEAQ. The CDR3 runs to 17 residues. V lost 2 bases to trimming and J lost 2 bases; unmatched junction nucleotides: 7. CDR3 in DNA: TGTGCCAGCAGCTTACTTCAGGGGGCGCATACTAATGAAAAACTGTTTTTT. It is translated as CASSLLQGAHTNEKLFF.

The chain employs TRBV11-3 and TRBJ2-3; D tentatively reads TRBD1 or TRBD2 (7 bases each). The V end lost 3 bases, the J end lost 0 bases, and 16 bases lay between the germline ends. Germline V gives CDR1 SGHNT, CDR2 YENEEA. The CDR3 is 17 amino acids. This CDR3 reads CASSLGQRGASTDTQYF. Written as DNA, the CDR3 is TGTGCCAGCAGCTTGGGACAGCGGGGCGCTAGCACAGATACGCAGTATTTT.

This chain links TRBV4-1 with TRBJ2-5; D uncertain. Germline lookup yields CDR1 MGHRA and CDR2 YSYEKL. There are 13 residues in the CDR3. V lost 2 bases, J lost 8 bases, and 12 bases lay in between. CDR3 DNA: TGCGCCAGCAGCCAACCCTCCCCAGGAACCCAGTACTTC. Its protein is CASSQPSPGTQYF.

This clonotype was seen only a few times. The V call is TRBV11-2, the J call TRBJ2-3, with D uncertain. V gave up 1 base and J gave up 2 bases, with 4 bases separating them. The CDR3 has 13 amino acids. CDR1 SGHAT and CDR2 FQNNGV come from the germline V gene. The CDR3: CASSLAFTDTQYF. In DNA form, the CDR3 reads TGTGCCAGCAGCTTAGCATTCACAGATACGCAGTATTTT.

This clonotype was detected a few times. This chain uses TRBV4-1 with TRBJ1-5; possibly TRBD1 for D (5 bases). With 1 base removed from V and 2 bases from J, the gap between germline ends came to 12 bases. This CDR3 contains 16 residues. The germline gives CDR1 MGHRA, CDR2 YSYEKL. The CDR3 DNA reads TGCGCCAGCAGCCAAGTGTTGGGGGGAGGCAATCAGCCCCAGCATTTT. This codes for CASSQVLGGGNQPQHF.

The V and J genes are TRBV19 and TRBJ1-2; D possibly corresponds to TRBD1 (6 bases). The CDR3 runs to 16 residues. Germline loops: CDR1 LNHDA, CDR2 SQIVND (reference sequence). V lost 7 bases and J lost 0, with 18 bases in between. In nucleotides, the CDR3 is TGTGCCAGTATTACAAGAGGGGACAAGACTAACTATGGCTACACCTTC. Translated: CASITRGDKTNYGYTF.

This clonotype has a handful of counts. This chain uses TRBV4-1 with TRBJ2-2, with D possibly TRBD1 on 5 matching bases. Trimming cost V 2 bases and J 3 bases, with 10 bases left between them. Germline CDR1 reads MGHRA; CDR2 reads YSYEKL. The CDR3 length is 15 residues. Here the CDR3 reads CASSQSGADTGELFF. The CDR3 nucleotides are TGCGCCAGCAGCCAAAGTGGGGCGGACACCGGGGAGCTGTTTTTT.

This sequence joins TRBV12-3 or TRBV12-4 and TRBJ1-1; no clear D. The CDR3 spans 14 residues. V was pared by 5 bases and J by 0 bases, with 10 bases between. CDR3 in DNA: TGTGCCAGCAGTATAAGGACGGTGAACACTGAAGCTTTCTTT. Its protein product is CASSIRTVNTEAFF.